The rows below give T cell receptor beta chains drawn from one sample of a study of identical twins. TCRdb redid the calling of the 5' RACE reads with MiXCR, one entry per CDR3 protein. The sample has 450,000 to 650,000 distinct CDR3 sequences, 9.5% to 10% seen once; the top ten hold roughly 3.2%. These data also featured in a second study, about yellow fever vaccine responses in identical twins.

Material: PBMCs. These receptors all come from a woman in her late teens or twenties in good health. Both conserved end residues are part of each CDR3. The D gene is left open where the match is weak. Clone size is shown for a subset of rows, as once, few, many or a class of expanded clone.

V gene	J gene	D gene	clone size	CDR3 protein	CDR3 DNA
TRBV7-9	TRBJ1-2	NA	few	CASSLAGERGYTF	TGTGCCAGCAGCTTAGCAGGGGAGAGGGGCTACACCTTC
TRBV6-1	TRBJ2-7	TRBD1	NA	CASRRRTGTGEQYF	TGTGCCAGCAGACGACGGACAGGGACCGGCGAGCAGTACTTC
TRBV19	TRBJ1-4	NA	NA	CASQKADENEKLFF	TGTGCCAGCCAGAAGGCTGATGAAAATGAAAAACTGTTTTTT
TRBV10-3	TRBJ2-7	NA	many	CAISDGGLHEQYF	TGTGCCATCAGTGACGGGGGGCTGCACGAGCAGTACTTC
TRBV7-9	TRBJ2-7	NA	NA	CASSLYLAGAYEQYF	TGTGCCAGCAGCTTATATCTAGCAGGGGCCTACGAGCAGTACTTC
TRBV19	TRBJ2-5	NA	NA	CASSNQDGSIETQYF	TGTGCCAGTAGTAATCAAGACGGGAGTATCGAGACCCAGTACTTC
TRBV7-2	TRBJ2-1	NA	NA	CASSLEGSSNEQFF	TGTGCCAGCAGCCTGGAGGGGAGTTCAAATGAGCAGTTCTTC
TRBV27	TRBJ1-4	NA	few	CASSLSGHGNEKLFF	TGTGCCAGCAGTTTATCGGGACACGGTAATGAAAAACTGTTTTTT
TRBV20-1	TRBJ2-7	NA	NA	CSAGPGHSYEQYF	TGCAGTGCTGGGCCGGGACACAGCTACGAGCAGTACTTC
TRBV12-3/TRBV12-4	TRBJ2-1	TRBD2	NA	CASSASGGASSYNEQFF	TGTGCCAGCAGCGCTAGCGGGGGGGCAAGCTCCTACAATGAGCAGTTCTTC
TRBV10-3	TRBJ2-5	NA	few	CAMSMTREETQYF	TGTGCCATGAGTATGACTAGAGAAGAGACCCAGTACTTC
TRBV6-5	TRBJ1-4	NA	few	CASSSLQISNEKLFF	TGTGCCAGCAGTTCGTTACAGATATCTAATGAAAAACTGTTTTTT
TRBV12-3/TRBV12-4	TRBJ1-2	TRBD1	many	CASSLPGGGNYGYTF	TGTGCCAGCAGTTTGCCGGGAGGGGGCAATTACGGCTACACCTTC
TRBV6-4	TRBJ2-1	NA	few	CASSQSRDKGQFF	TGTGCCAGCAGCCAAAGCCGGGACAAGGGGCAGTTCTTC
TRBV29-1	TRBJ1-1	NA	many	CSVNKQGSAEAFF	TGCAGCGTCAACAAACAGGGAAGCGCTGAAGCTTTCTTT
TRBV7-2	TRBJ2-2	NA	few	CASSQQTGNTGELFF	TGTGCCAGCAGCCAACAAACAGGGAACACCGGGGAGCTGTTTTTT
TRBV7-9	TRBJ1-1	NA	NA	CASSPGTDEAFF	TGTGCCAGCAGCCCCGGGACGGATGAAGCTTTCTTT
TRBV10-3	TRBJ2-1	NA	many	CAISGIPGRQYNEQFF	TGTGCCATCAGCGGAATACCGGGACGCCAGTACAATGAGCAGTTCTTC
TRBV28	TRBJ1-2	NA	many	CASSLTPGSNGYTF	TGTGCCAGCAGTTTAACGCCGGGGAGTAATGGCTACACCTTC